These T cell receptor beta chains were read from a single sample in a study of beta chain features in type 1 diabetes. Measured with immunoSEQ multiplex PCR; TCRdb has only the in-frame clones, and not every one. The table lists a few hundred thousand clones, about 13% of them singletons, with around 0.016% in the top ten. Sequenced: naive CD4+ T cells from blood. Source of these receptors: a woman younger than 35 with type 1 diabetes. CDR3s include the opening cysteine and the closing phenylalanine or tryptophan. D genes are given only for firm matches. Rows may omit the clone size; those that give it use once, few, many or a size class.

clone size	V gene	D gene	CDR3 length	J gene	CDR3 DNA	CDR3 protein
few	TRBV19	NA	14	TRBJ2-1	TGTGCCAGTAGCCAGGACTTCCTAAACAATGAGCAGTTCTTC	CASSQDFLNNEQFF
NA	TRBV7-9	TRBD1	14	TRBJ2-5	TGTGCCAGCAGCTCAGGGGGCCAGGGCGCAACCCAGTACTTC	CASSSGGQGATQYF
NA	TRBV12-5	TRBD2	19	TRBJ2-2	TGTGCTAGTGGTCCCCCCTCAAGGGCGGGAGGACTTAACACCGGGGAGCTGTTTTTT	CASGPPSRAGGLNTGELFF
NA	TRBV28	NA	13	TRBJ2-4	TGTGCCAGCAGCCTCGGACTCGATCAAGTTCAGTACTTC	CASSLGLDQVQYF
few	TRBV7-9	NA	14	TRBJ2-7	TGTGCCAGAGACCCTCGGACAGTGGCCTACGAGCAGTACTTC	CARDPRTVAYEQYF
once	TRBV6-6	TRBD2	15	TRBJ2-3	TGTGCCAGCAGTTATAGCGGGAGCCGGGCAGATACGCAGTATTTT	CASSYSGSRADTQYF
few	TRBV14	TRBD2	15	TRBJ2-1	TGTGCCAGCAGCCGCGCGTTTAGCGGGAGAGTTGAGCAGTTCTTC	CASSRAFSGRVEQFF
NA	TRBV7-6	TRBD2	17	TRBJ2-7	TGTGCCAGCAGCTTACCCTTGACTAGCGGGAGAACCCACGAGCAGTACTTC	CASSLPLTSGRTHEQYF
NA	TRBV27	TRBD1	15	TRBJ2-3	TGTGCCAGCAGTCTCGGACAGGGAGAGACAGATACGCAGTATTTT	CASSLGQGETDTQYF
NA	TRBV6-1	NA	13	TRBJ1-5	TGTGCCAGCGGGGGGGGAGTCAGGCAGCCCCAGCATTTT	CASGGGVRQPQHF
few	TRBV27	NA	14	TRBJ2-5	TGTGCCAGCAGACCCGGCGGGACAGCAGAGACCCAGTACTTC	CASRPGGTAETQYF
NA	TRBV19	NA	15	TRBJ1-1	TGTGCCAGTAGTATACGGTTTGGAGGGAACACTGAAGCTTTCTTT	CASSIRFGGNTEAFF
few	TRBV2	TRBD1	14	TRBJ2-7	TGTGCCAGCAGTTTCGGGACAGGGAACCACGAGCAGTACTTC	CASSFGTGNHEQYF
few	TRBV28	NA	15	TRBJ2-3	TGTGCCAGCAGTTTCCCAGCGGCAAGCACAGATACGCAGTATTTT	CASSFPAASTDTQYF
NA	TRBV30	TRBD1	13	TRBJ1-4	TGTGCCCGACGAGGACAGGCAACCGAAAAACTGTTTTTT	CARRGQATEKLFF
few	TRBV11-1	TRBD1	14	TRBJ1-2	TGTGCCAGCAGCCCATTGGGACAGGACTATGGCTACACCTTC	CASSPLGQDYGYTF
few	TRBV29-1	NA	16	TRBJ1-5	TGCAGCGTTGACCACAGGATATGGAGTAGCAATCAGCCCCAGCATTTT	CSVDHRIWSSNQPQHF
few	TRBV28	NA	13	TRBJ1-2	TGTGCCAGCAGTCCAAGACAGGTATATGGCTACACCTTC	CASSPRQVYGYTF
NA	TRBV19	TRBD2	14	TRBJ2-1	TGTGCCAGTAGTAGGGGACTAGAGGCCAATGAGCAGTTCTTC	CASSRGLEANEQFF
few	TRBV7-9	TRBD1	15	TRBJ1-2	TGTGCCAGCAGCTTAGTTTCGGGACAGGGATACGGCTACACCTTC	CASSLVSGQGYGYTF
NA	TRBV7-2	TRBD2	14	TRBJ2-1	TGTGCCAGCAGCATCCCGACTAGCGCCAATGAGCAGTTCTTC	CASSIPTSANEQFF
few	TRBV28	NA	17	TRBJ2-1	TGTGCCAGCAGTCCTTTGCGTCAGGCTACCTCCTACAATGAGCAGTTCTTC	CASSPLRQATSYNEQFF
NA	TRBV18	TRBD1	15	TRBJ1-4	TGTGCCAGCTCACCCAGGGGGAGTTTGGCTGAAAAACTGTTTTTT	CASSPRGSLAEKLFF
NA	TRBV11-2	NA	12	TRBJ2-1	TGTGCCAGCACCCACTTCCTCAATGAGCAGTTCTTC	CASTHFLNEQFF
few	TRBV27	NA	11	TRBJ2-3	TGTGCCAGCAGTGACATGCGTACGCAGTATTTT	CASSDMRTQYF
few	TRBV28	NA	14	TRBJ2-1	TGTGCCAGCAGCCCACCTTCCCGGGTCGCTGAGCAGTTCTTC	CASSPPSRVAEQFF
few	TRBV7-2	NA	14	TRBJ2-7	TGTGCCAGCAGCTTAAGCAGGGACACCTACGAGCAGTACTTC	CASSLSRDTYEQYF
NA	TRBV6-5	NA	16	TRBJ2-1	TGTGCCAGCAGTTACTGGGGGCCCTTGAGGGGGACTGAGCAGTTCTTC	CASSYWGPLRGTEQFF
NA	TRBV11-2	NA	17	TRBJ1-2	TGTGCCAGCAGCTTAGATCTAGGCGGCCGCCCGAACTATGGCTACACCTTC	CASSLDLGGRPNYGYTF
NA	TRBV5-4	NA	14	TRBJ2-3	TGTGCCAGCAGCTTGGTGTCAACTCCAGATACGCAGTATTTT	CASSLVSTPDTQYF
few	TRBV7-2	NA	13	TRBJ2-5	TGTGCCAGCAGCAATAGCGGCCAAGAGACCCAGTACTTC	CASSNSGQETQYF
NA	TRBV5-1	NA	13	TRBJ1-4	TGCGCCAGCAGCAGGGAGAGGAATGAAAAACTGTTTTTT	CASSRERNEKLFF
NA	TRBV7-9	TRBD1	14	TRBJ2-7	TGTGCCAGCAGCTTAGCGGGACAGGGCTACGAGCAGTACTTC	CASSLAGQGYEQYF
few	TRBV7-9	TRBD1	14	TRBJ1-1	TGTGCCAGCAGCTCGGACAGGGGGAGGACTGAAGCTTTCTTT	CASSSDRGRTEAFF
few	TRBV5-1	TRBD1	15	TRBJ1-2	TGCGCCAGCAGGACAGGGAATGTGCGTCTCGATGGCTACACCTTC	CASRTGNVRLDGYTF
few	TRBV20-1	NA	11	TRBJ1-1	TGCAGTGCATCTCAACCGAGGGAAGCTTTCTTT	CSASQPREAFF
few	TRBV28	NA	12	TRBJ2-1	TGTGCCAGCAGTTTAATGACTAATGAGCAGTTCTTC	CASSLMTNEQFF
few	TRBV10-3	NA	15	TRBJ1-2	TGTGCCATCAGTGAGTCCCGGGGTTTAGGCTATGGCTACACCTTC	CAISESRGLGYGYTF
NA	TRBV11-2	NA	18	TRBJ1-2	TGTGCCAGCAGTTTCGGACACAACCTTGTCTACCGCGGGGGAGGCTACACCTTC	CASSFGHNLVYRGGGYTF
few	TRBV27	NA	13	TRBJ1-1	TGTGCCAGCAGTTTACTGGGCCAGGGCCCTGCTTTCTTT	CASSLLGQGPAFF
NA	TRBV27	NA	13	TRBJ2-2	TGTGCCAGCAAGGACTCCTCTGGCGGGGAGCTGTTTTTT	CASKDSSGGELFF
few	TRBV27	NA	15	TRBJ2-5	TGTGCCAGCAGGGTTGGGAACAGTCGGAGGGAGACCCAGTACTTC	CASRVGNSRRETQYF
few	TRBV5-1	TRBD1	14	TRBJ2-1	TGCGCCAGCAGCTTGAGGACAGGGGGCTATGAGCAGTTCTTC	CASSLRTGGYEQFF
few	TRBV30	NA	13	TRBJ1-1	TGTGCCTGGAGTGGGCAGGGAGGAACTGAAGCTTTCTTT	CAWSGQGGTEAFF
NA	TRBV10-3	NA	13	TRBJ1-2	TGTGCCATCAGTACCGCAAGGGGCTATGGCTACACCTTC	CAISTARGYGYTF
NA	TRBV10-3	NA	15	TRBJ2-2	TGTGCCATCACCCCGGGACTCACAAACACCGGGGAGCTGTTTTTT	CAITPGLTNTGELFF
few	TRBV23-1	TRBD1	13	TRBJ1-2	TGCGCCAGCAGTTACAGGGGGCGATATGGCTACACCTTC	CASSYRGRYGYTF
NA	TRBV18	NA	16	TRBJ2-2	TGTGCCAGCTCACCAAGAACGGGAGCGGACACCGGGGAGCTGTTTTTT	CASSPRTGADTGELFF
NA	TRBV9	TRBD1	14	TRBJ2-7	TGTGCCAGCAGCGCGACAGGGGGCAACTACGAGCAGTACTTC	CASSATGGNYEQYF
few	TRBV5-4	NA	15	TRBJ2-1	TGCGCCAGCAGCCAGGAGGGCCGTTCCTACAATGAGCAGTTCTTC	CASSQEGRSYNEQFF
few	TRBV30	NA	14	TRBJ1-5	TGTGCCTGGAGTGTACTACTTAGCAATCAGCCCCAGCATTTT	CAWSVLLSNQPQHF
NA	TRBV5-1	TRBD1	16	TRBJ2-7	TGCGCCAGCAGCCTGGACACGGGACAGCTTCCGTACGAGCAGTACTTC	CASSLDTGQLPYEQYF
NA	TRBV5-1	TRBD1	15	TRBJ2-3	TGCGCCAGCAGCTTGGAGGGACAGAGCACAGATACGCAGTATTTT	CASSLEGQSTDTQYF
few	TRBV28	NA	12	TRBJ2-5	TGTGCCAGCAAAGCCCGGGGGGAGACCCAGTACTTC	CASKARGETQYF
NA	TRBV7-3	TRBD1	13	TRBJ2-2	TGTGCCAGCCGACAGGGGGCATCCGGGGAGCTGTTTTTT	CASRQGASGELFF
NA	TRBV28	TRBD2	16	TRBJ2-1	TGTGCCAGCAGTCCCAGGGACTACAAAAGTTACAATGAGCAGTTCTTC	CASSPRDYKSYNEQFF
NA	TRBV4-3	NA	13	TRBJ2-2	TGCGCCAGCAGCCAAGTTAGGGGCGGGGAGCTGTTTTTT	CASSQVRGGELFF